What follows is one T cell receptor (beta chain) and its context. Its specificity is unknown. All donors were healthy Caucasians. The data originate from a study of identical twins. The study's findings and limits: Abundant beta clonotypes from cord blood bore fewer insertions; memory repertoires lacked this pattern. Twin pairs had excess sharing that was weaker in beta out-of-frame sequences.

Using its own MiXCR run on the 5' RACE reads, TCRdb lists one record per CDR3 protein. The repertoire consists of 500,000 to 550,000 distinct CDR3 sequences, with approximately 20% occurring once and the leading ten covering about 0.5%. Between the trimmed V and J ends, which lost 0 bases and 6 bases, there was a span of 9 bases. Germline loops: CDR1 KGHSY, CDR2 FQNENV. The CDR3 totals 14 residues. A further study also used this sample, focusing on yellow fever vaccine responses in identical twins.

The material sequenced was CD4+ T cells sorted from blood. The J gene is TRBJ2-1, the V gene TRBV16; the D is unclear. The clonotype originates from a young woman in good health. DNA of the CDR3: TGTGCCAGCAGCCAATCGATCCCTGGCAATGAGCAGTTCTTC. Amino acid sequence: CASSQSIPGNEQFF.